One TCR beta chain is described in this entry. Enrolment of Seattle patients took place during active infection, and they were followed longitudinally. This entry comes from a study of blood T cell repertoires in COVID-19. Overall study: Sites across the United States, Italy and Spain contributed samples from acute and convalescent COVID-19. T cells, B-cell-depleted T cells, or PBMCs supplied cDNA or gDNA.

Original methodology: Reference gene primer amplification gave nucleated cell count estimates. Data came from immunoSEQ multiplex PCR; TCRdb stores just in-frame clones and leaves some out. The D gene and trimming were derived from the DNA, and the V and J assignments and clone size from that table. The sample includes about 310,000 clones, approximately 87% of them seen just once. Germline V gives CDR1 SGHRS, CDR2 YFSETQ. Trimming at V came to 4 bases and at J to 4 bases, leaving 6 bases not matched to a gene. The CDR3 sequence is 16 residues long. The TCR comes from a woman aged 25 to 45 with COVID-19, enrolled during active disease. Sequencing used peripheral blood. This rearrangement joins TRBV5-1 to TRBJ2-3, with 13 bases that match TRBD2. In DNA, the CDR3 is TGCGCCAGCAGCCGCCGGACTAGCGGGAGCGCAGATACGCAGTATTTT. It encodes CASSRRTSGSADTQYF.